A single T cell receptor (beta chain) is shown here with its context. Deletions cut 4 bases from V and 6 bases from J, with 23 bases between. The CDR3 loop spans 17 amino acids. Germline assignment: CDR1 SGHTA and CDR2 FQGNSA. This sample stems from a study of blood T cell repertoires in COVID-19. Study as a whole: The cDNA or gDNA used as material had been derived from T cells, B-cell-depleted T cells, or PBMCs.

Sequencing used immunoSEQ multiplex PCR; TCRdb keeps in-frame clones, though not all of them. This sample has 200,000 to 250,000 clones, with roughly four fifths found just once. Cohort 3 recovery required two negative PCRs, clearance, or symptom resolution. Sequenced material: PBMCs or T cells enriched from blood (not recorded which). V is TRBV7-2 and J is TRBJ2-3; tentative D call: TRBD1 (6 bases). The receptor comes from a woman between 55 and 75 years old who had recovered from COVID-19. The CDR3 reads CASSYLWGRTTGDTQYF. The CDR3 DNA follows: TGTGCCAGCAGCTACCTGTGGGGGCGCACGACGGGGGATACGCAGTATTTT. The entire variable domain, with the rest obtained from reference TRBV7-2 and TRBJ2-3, is as follows: GAGVSQSPSNKVTEKGKDVELRCDPISGHTALYWYRQSLGQGLEFLIYFQGNSAPDKSGLPSDRFSAERTGGSVSTLTIQRTQQEDSAVYLCASSYLWGRTTGDTQYFGPGTRLTVL.